This T cell receptor (beta chain) was captured by sequencing in a study of identical twins (dated by TCRdb to the mid-2010s). Broadly, across the study: The study deep-sequenced TCR alpha and beta repertoires from monozygotic twins, unrelated adults of various ages and cord blood to test whether fetal clonotypes persist. To rule out contamination, replicate twin experiments were performed at different times with different library preparation protocols.

Preparation of the library involved 5' RACE. TCRdb records Illumina HiSeq 2000 as the sequencer. A universal primer binding site was added through template switching, and the final cDNA carried a unique molecular identifier so that TCR cDNA molecules could be counted accurately. Specific primers in the conserved constant-segment region were used to synthesize first-strand cDNA for TCR alpha and beta chains. To control for contamination, every cDNA library carried two barcodes: a SMART-Mk sample barcode plus Illumina barcodes. TruSeq adapter sequences and Illumina sample barcodes were added in two successive PCR steps. The TCR alpha and beta cDNA libraries were sequenced on the Illumina HiSeq platform using custom primers. For the original study's pipeline: MiGEC processed the raw reads to extract unique molecular identifiers, while MiXCR was used to determine the CDR3 positions. Recombination models were inferred per individual with the repgenHMM and IGoR tools using an EM algorithm. The tcR package in R was used for shared clonotype analysis, with sharing normalized by the product of cloneset sizes. To study raw recombination without the effects of thymic and clonal selection, out-of-frame nonproductive sequences were analyzed. TCRdb passed the public sequencing reads through fastp at Q25 and MiXCR, retaining productive beta sequences. When rows share a CDR3 protein, they turn into one entry using the most common DNA and genes. These V and J calls are TCRdb output, not the study's own analysis. The sample table contains around 300,000 distinct CDR3 sequences; only one count was recorded for about 8% of them. The ten most abundant clones make up around 2.1% of the sample.

The study at large found these results: Compared with coincidental sharing between unrelated individuals, out-of-frame TCR alpha sequences shared between twins showed an excess of sequences with low generation probability. Invariant T cells such as MAIT and iNKT could partly confound zero-insertion analyses, though diverse VJ usage argued against this for most clonotypes. Out-of-frame TCR alpha sharing in monozygotic twins was systematically underestimated by recombination models, whereas sharing between unrelated individuals was in agreement with the recombination models. Abundant cord blood beta clonotypes had fewer insertions, young adult naive repertoires showed a similar but weaker trend, and memory repertoires showed no such trend. The excess sharing between twins in beta out-of-frame sequences was weaker because fewer shared sequences reduced the signal-to-noise ratio. Because the same donors could not be followed over many years, the conclusions relied on cross-sectional statistical analysis.

All donors were healthy Caucasians. The twin cohort consisted of three pairs of female monozygotic twins, all aged roughly 18 to 30 years. Miltenyi CD45RO+ enrichment and human naive T-cell isolation kits were used to isolate memory (CD45RO+) and naive T cells from PBMC. This clonotype was found a few times. Its recognized antigen is unknown. One base away there is no much larger clone; base qualities are not given. V drops 4 bases and J drops 2 bases, leaving 8 bases in between. The CDR3 numbers 13 residues from cysteine through phenylalanine. Solely the CDR3 DNA is kept, with 39 bases framed from the first base. The germline V gene (reference sequence) yields DFQATT for CDR1 and SNEGSKA for CDR2. This same sample was also part of a study on yellow fever vaccine responses in identical twins. Per that second paper: The authors reported that the T cell response to vaccination in identical twins appeared partly convergent and partly personalized. Focusing on identical twins, the study followed the T cell clones that responded to the vaccine, and did so with precision.

The chain couples TRBV20-1 to TRBJ1-4, with a tentative D gene TRBD1 over 6 matching bases. This TCR derives from a woman aged 18 to 35 in good health. Material for sequencing was memory (CD45RO+) T cells sorted from blood. Sample cell subset or site, as interpreted from the label and publication: CD45RO+ enriched T cells. The CDR3 protein is CSANRATNEKLFF. The base sequence is TGCAGTGCTAACAGGGCTACTAATGAAAAACTGTTTTTT.